The 19 T cell receptor beta chains reported below all come from one sample, sequenced in a study of blood T cell repertoires in COVID-19. Generated by immunoSEQ multiplex PCR, the TCRdb table keeps only in-frame clones and is missing some. Of some 160,000 clones in the sample, around four fifths were seen once. The source material was PBMCs or T cells enriched from blood (not recorded which). The receptors shown here come from a woman in her forties who had recovered from COVID-19.

The chain links TRBV5-1 to TRBJ2-6; 7 nucleotides line up with TRBD1. Germline CDR1 reads SGHRS; CDR2 reads YFSETQ. The CDR3 length is 15 residues. J gave up 4 bases and V 8 bases, and 9 bases lay outside the gene matches. The CDR3 region is CASSNTGEGANVLTF. The CDR3, as DNA: TGCGCCAGTTCAAACACAGGGGAAGGGGCCAACGTCCTGACTTTC. The full variable domain, with the rest looked up from reference TRBV5-1 and TRBJ2-6, is KAGVTQTPRYLIKTRGQQVTLSCSPISGHRSVSWYQQTPGQGLQFLFEYFSETQRNKGNFPGRFSGRQFSNSRSEMNVSTLELGDSALYLCASSNTGEGANVLTFGAGSRLTVL.

The chain couples TRBV5-6 to TRBJ2-7; no definite D call. Between the trimmed V and J ends, which lost 4 bases and 7 bases, there was a span of 15 bases. Germline values: CDR1 SGHDT, CDR2 YYEEEE. This CDR3 region has 13 residues. CDR3 amino acids: CASSPSVPLEQYF. Here the CDR3 DNA reads TGTGCCAGCAGCCCTTCAGTTCCCCTGGAGCAGTACTTC.

In DNA, the CDR3 is TGTGCCAGCAGCTTCGGGACTAGTGCCTACAATGAGCAGTTCTTC. This translates into CASSFGTSAYNEQFF. V is TRBV7-3 and J is TRBJ2-1, with 8 bases lining up with TRBD2. The germline CDR1 and CDR2 sequences are SGHTA and FQGTGA. This CDR3 contains 15 residues. J was trimmed by 2 bases and V by 3 bases; bases with no gene match: 3.

CDR3 sequence (DNA): TGCGCCAGCAGCCCAGGGGGACAGCTGGAAGACTATGGCTACACCTTC. Amino acid sequence: CASSPGGQLEDYGYTF. The rearrangement joins TRBV5-1 to TRBJ1-2; 7 nucleotides line up with TRBD1. With 4 bases clipped from V and 3 bases from J, the junction kept 12 bases outside the gene matches. Germline V gene lookup returns CDR1 SGHRS and CDR2 YFSETQ. This CDR3 has 16 residues.

The CDR3 sequence: CASSLGHNSYEQYF. The CDR3, as DNA: TGTGCCAGTAGTCTGGGACATAACTCCTACGAGCAGTACTTC. The chain uses TRBV19 and TRBJ2-7; D is perhaps TRBD1 (6 bases). V was pared by 5 bases and J by 0 bases, with 11 bases between. This CDR3 region has 14 residues. CDR1 is LNHDA, CDR2 SQIVND, per germline (reference sequence).

The table lists this clone with a few counts. The rearrangement links TRBV2 to TRBJ2-1; 8 bases agree with TRBD1. V trimming: 6 bases; J trimming: 4 bases; junction bases outside the gene matches: 5. This CDR3 is 14 amino acids long. Germline V gene sequence: CDR1 SNHLY, CDR2 FYNNEI. In nucleotides, the CDR3 is TGTGCCAGCAGGCGGACAGGGCAATACAATGAGCAGTTCTTC. This sequence encodes CASRRTGQYNEQFF.

The chain carries TRBV5-4 and TRBJ2-7, with 7 bases lining up with TRBD2. The trim removed 10 bases at V and 1 base at J, leaving 8 bases unmatched. The germline V gene encodes CDR1 SGHNT and CDR2 YYREEE (reference sequence). CDR3 size: 13 residues. CDR3 sequence: CAGRASGSYEQYF. CDR3 sequence (DNA): TGTGCCGGAAGGGCTAGCGGTTCCTACGAGCAGTACTTC.

V is TRBV16 and J is TRBJ1-5; TRBD1 might be the D (6 bases). Germline-derived CDR1 and CDR2 are KGHSY and FQNENV. CDR3 length: 13 residues. V lost 6 bases and J lost 3, with 9 bases in between. The CDR3 reads CASSPGANQPQHF. The CDR3, as DNA: TGTGCCAGCAGTCCAGGGGCCAATCAGCCCCAGCATTTT. The full variable domain, its missing parts supplied by reference TRBV16 and TRBJ1-5, is GEEVAQTPKHLVRGEGQKAKLYCAPIKGHSYVFWYQQVLKNEFKFLISFQNENVFDETGMPKERFSAKCLPNSPCSLEIQATKLEDSAVYFCASSPGANQPQHFGDGTRLSIL.

The sample holds one count of this clone. The CDR3, as DNA: TGTGCCAGCAGTTCTAAGCGGGTCGGCCATGAGCAGTTCTTC. Its protein product is CASSSKRVGHEQFF. This chain uses TRBV6-1 with TRBJ2-1, with TRBD2 as a possible D gene (6 bases). The germline V and J ends were trimmed by 5 bases and 8 bases, with 16 bases remaining between them. This CDR3 region has 14 residues. CDR1 is MNHNS, CDR2 SASEGT, per germline.

V and J are TRBV13 and TRBJ1-1; D perhaps matches TRBD1 (6 bases). Per germline, CDR1 PRHDT and CDR2 FYEKMQ (reference sequence). The CDR3 contains 14 residues. The ends were cut back, 5 bases at V and 1 base at J, with 11 bases in the middle. DNA of the CDR3: TGTGCCAGCAGCCCCGGGACAAGGAACACTGAAGCTTTCTTT. Its protein product is CASSPGTRNTEAFF.

The chain couples TRBV5-1 to TRBJ2-2; 10 positions agree with TRBD1. This CDR3 is 16 amino acids long. J gave up 3 bases and V 4 bases, and 6 bases lay outside the gene matches. From germline, CDR1 is SGHRS and CDR2 YFSETQ. Here the CDR3 reads CASSQRTGGYTGELFF. The CDR3 region has the DNA TGCGCCAGCAGCCAGAGGACAGGGGGATACACCGGGGAGCTGTTTTTT.

This sequence joins TRBV12-3 or TRBV12-4 and TRBJ2-1; D is ambiguous. V gave up 0 bases and J gave up 8 bases, with 8 bases separating them. The CDR3 totals 13 residues. The CDR3 protein is CASSLARWDEQFF. The CDR3 DNA reads TGTGCCAGCAGTTTAGCGCGGTGGGATGAGCAGTTCTTC.

This chain links TRBV2 with TRBJ1-2, with D possibly matching TRBD1 (5 bases). The CDR3 totals 15 residues. Germline assignment: CDR1 SNHLY and CDR2 FYNNEI. The germline V and J ends were trimmed by 4 bases and 7 bases, with 19 bases remaining between them. The CDR3 nucleotides read TGTGCCAGCAGTGGGTCGAGGGAGGGACTATCTGGCTACACCTTC. It translates to CASSGSREGLSGYTF.

The chain recombines TRBV2 with TRBJ2-7; D perhaps matches TRBD2 (7 bases). CDR3 size: 14 residues. V was clipped by 4 bases and J by 2 bases, with 12 bases between them. Germline V lookup: CDR1 SNHLY, CDR2 FYNNEI. CDR3 DNA: TGTGCCAGCAGTGGGAAGGGGGGGACCTACGAGCAGTACTTC. It encodes CASSGKGGTYEQYF.

V is TRBV10-2 and J is TRBJ2-2; a weak D match, TRBD1 (6 bases). The CDR3 covers 13 residues. Germline V gene sequence: CDR1 WSHSY, CDR2 SAAADI. V shed 8 bases and J shed 4 bases, with 11 bases lying between them. The CDR3 loop reads CASATGTTGELFF. As DNA, the CDR3 is TGCGCCAGCGCGACAGGAACCACCGGGGAGCTGTTTTTT.

V is TRBV25-1 and J is TRBJ1-1, with a possible D match to TRBD1 (6 bases). Per the germline V gene, CDR1 is MGHDK and CDR2 is SYGVNS. The CDR3 is 14 amino acids. Trimming pared 6 bases from V and 1 base from J, leaving 12 bases between. CDR3 sequence reads: CASRARGGNTEAFF. The DNA of the CDR3 is TGTGCCAGCAGGGCCAGGGGTGGGAACACTGAAGCTTTCTTT.

This chain uses TRBV30 with TRBJ1-3; the match to TRBD1 covers 10 bases. V gave up 3 bases and J gave up 2 bases; unmatched junction bases: 4. Germline lookup yields CDR1 GTSNPN and CDR2 SVGIG (reference sequence). This CDR3 comprises 15 residues. The CDR3 loop is CAWSQGQGPGNTIYF. CDR3 sequence (DNA): TGTGCCTGGAGCCAGGGACAGGGGCCTGGAAACACCATATATTTT.

This clone was seen a handful of times. The V gene is TRBV19, the J gene TRBJ1-1, with 11 bases lining up with TRBD1. CDR3 length: 17 amino acids. Germline values: CDR1 LNHDA, CDR2 SQIVND (reference sequence). The V segment lost 7 bases and the J segment 6 bases; nucleotides outside the gene matches: 16. Here the CDR3 reads CASNSWDRGIRGPEAFF. In DNA form, the CDR3 reads TGTGCCAGTAACAGCTGGGACAGGGGGATCCGGGGGCCTGAAGCTTTCTTT.

This chain joins TRBV5-1 and TRBJ2-1, with 8 bases lining up with TRBD2. Germline V gene lookup returns CDR1 SGHRS and CDR2 YFSETQ. J gave up 5 bases and V 1 base, and 5 bases lay outside the gene matches. The CDR3 has 15 amino acids. The DNA for the CDR3 is TGCGCCAGCAGCTTGCGGGGGGGCCCCAACAATGAGCAGTTCTTC. It translates to CASSLRGGPNNEQFF.